A selection of T cell receptor beta chains follows, all from one sample in a study of human T cells and chemical hapten exposure. TCRdb re-called the RACE reads through MiXCR, storing one row per CDR3 protein. The sample lists about 270,000 distinct CDR3 sequences, 7.5% to 9% occurring once. Material: whole blood, obtained in connection with sensitization to the hapten diphenylcyclopropenone (DPC). The receptors originated from a man younger than 30 with alopecia areata. Some clones in this sample may be carry-over from other donors' samples. Both conserved end residues are part of each CDR3.

TRBJ1-1 | TRBV28 | CASSLWMNTEAFF
TRBJ1-1 | TRBV5-5 | CASSFGTAWANTEAFF
TRBJ1-2 | TRBV7-9 | CAVRQTGDGYTF
TRBJ2-1 | TRBV7-9 | CASSLTGHEQFF
TRBJ1-2 | TRBV9 | CASSDDSETNYGYTF
TRBJ1-2 | TRBV24-1 | CATSDRTPVDYGYTF
TRBJ2-4 | TRBV12-3/TRBV12-4 | CASSPRGVGFLVAKNIQYF
TRBJ2-2 | TRBV5-1 | CASSPVGDTGELFF
TRBJ1-2 | TRBV7-6 | CASSLGQGAGGYTF
TRBJ1-1 | TRBV7-9 | CVAGGEDTEAFF
TRBJ1-1 | TRBV4-1 | CASSLNLDGEAFF
TRBJ1-2 | TRBV11-1 | CASSFTQENYGYTF
TRBJ1-2 | TRBV6-1 | CASSEAPFLDRGVGYTF
TRBJ2-5 | TRBV12-3/TRBV12-4 | CASSLLGSKETQYF
TRBJ2-2 | TRBV7-8 | CASSLSRVSLTGELFF
TRBJ1-5 | TRBV6-1 | CASSEFGNSNQPQHF
TRBJ1-6 | TRBV25-1 | CASSDRRDTLDPLHF
TRBJ2-5 | TRBV6-2/TRBV6-3 | CASTDPANQETQYF
TRBJ2-3 | TRBV11-2 | CASSLGLPTQYF
TRBJ2-2 | TRBV14 | CASSQERIGELFF